This TCR beta chain was identified during a study of blood T cell repertoires in COVID-19. Trimming shortened V by 10 bases and J by 2 bases, and 15 bases separated the two germline ends. CDR1 and CDR2 (germline): SNHLY, FYNNEI. The CDR3 length is 13 residues. As handled by the study authors: Amplification from reference gene primers served as the basis for estimated nucleated cell counts. Here immunoSEQ multiplex PCR was the method, and the copy in TCRdb shows in-frame clones only, minus some. The DNA gave D and trimming, while V, J and clone size come from that table. The repertoire consists of 150,000 or so clones, with 70% to 85% occurring once and the leading ten covering 3%.

The TCR originated in a woman of 80 years or more with acute or convalescent COVID-19. Sequencing was carried out using peripheral blood. The chain uses TRBV2 and TRBJ2-7; D is possibly TRBD1 (6 bases). The CDR3 bases are TGTGCCATTGTATCTCCAGGGGCCTACGAGCAGTACTTC. Translating it yields CAIVSPGAYEQYF.